This entry concerns a single TCR beta chain. This clone was counted a single time. Which antigen it targets is not known. Base-call qualities are not available, and no considerably larger clone is one nucleotide away. This sample's time point label indicates: roughly 2 years on ibrutinib. For TCR beta library preparation, roughly 2 micrograms of genomic DNA were extracted from the cryopreserved PBMCs. High-throughput TCR beta sequencing was performed on longitudinal blood samples from CLL patients receiving ibrutinib monotherapy. The patients were enrolled in a single-center, open-label phase 2 trial of ibrutinib monotherapy. The entry originates in a study of cytotoxic CD8 clonotypes in ibrutinib-treated CLL (dated by TCRdb to the early 2020s). Study-level background: The cohort had about a dozen relapsed/refractory and approximately 15 treatment-naive patients; some 17 were IGHV unmutated. Responses were partial in roughly 24 patients and complete in 2; after median about 68 months follow-up, some 14 stayed in remission and about twelve progressed. The response samples were drawn at a median of roughly eleven months into treatment, with a range of about 6 to 40 months. Samples averaged about 260,000 productive templates and some 96,000 productive rearrangements. Longitudinal samples were available for about 30% of the 86 trial participants. Cryopreserved peripheral blood mononuclear cells were collected at three points: before therapy, at response, and at either sustained remission or disease progression. Every sample from remission and from progressive disease was obtained while the patients were still on ibrutinib.

Each clonotype received, on average, approximately 9.9x coverage in deep resolution sequencing performed on a MiSeq, where the target depth lay between 1 in 1 million and 1 in 200,000 T cells. The immunoSEQ hsTCRB Kit was used to generate the TCR beta libraries. In the source study's methods: ImmunoSEQ Data Assistant and ImmunoSEQ Analyzer were used for data analysis, and V, D and J genes were assigned according to IMGT definitions. Clonality was computed as one minus normalized Shannon entropy of productive rearrangement frequencies, ranging from 0 to 1. Public clonotype analysis was restricted to overrepresented clonotypes comprising at least 0.05% of each patient's repertoire. Repertoires from more than ten age-matched healthy donors in immuneACCESS were used as clonality controls. This is the immuneACCESS table as TCRdb keeps it, with only in-frame sequences that have V and J called. A part of the clones is gone; compared with another copy, unresolved V genes explain less than half, and the rest is unexplained. From that table come the V and J calls and clone size; the DNA was used to work out D and trimming. A total of roughly 180,000 clones appear in this sample, 84% of them only once. The top ten clones comprise roughly 4.5% of the sample.

General findings and caveats noted by the study authors: Public clonotypes were rare and either contracted or stayed stable during treatment, and the rise in clonality at ibrutinib response reflected the expansion of private clonotypes. Clonality increased at ibrutinib response, stayed stable in sustained remission, and fell back toward baseline at progression. Sustained-remission and progressing patients did not have matched sampling times, and lymph node repertoires were not examined. At baseline, clonality was higher than in age-matched healthy donors and showed a strong correlation with circulating CD8+ T-cell counts.

The specimen was PBMCs, collected after 24 months of ibrutinib treatment. This clonotype was sampled from a human donor with chronic lymphocytic leukemia.

The nucleotide sequence is given as TGTGCCAGCAGTGGGTGGCAGGGGAGAGATTTCGCGCGAAACACCATATATTTT. Its protein reads: CASSGWQGRDFARNTIYF. This chain is built from TRBV28 and TRBJ1-3, with TRBD1 as a weak D call on 6 bases. CDR1 and CDR2, per the germline V gene, are MDHEN and SYDVKM. The CDR3 contains 18 residues, cysteine and phenylalanine counted. The entry retains the CDR3 DNA only, 54 bases that are in frame from base 1. V and J are truncated by 5 bases and 5 bases respectively, leaving an intervening sequence of 25 bases.